These 14 T cell receptor beta chains came from one sample sequenced in a study of cytomegalovirus exposure and HLA in healthy donors. A multiplex PCR was run with 60 Vbeta primers and 13 Jbeta primers. Generated by immunoSEQ multiplex PCR, the TCRdb table keeps only in-frame clones and is missing some. Of fewer than 350,000 clones in the sample, roughly 90% were seen once. The specimen sequenced was PBMCs. These receptors were obtained from a woman aged 18 to 35 in good health and CMV-seronegative.

This rearrangement joins TRBV4-1 to TRBJ1-6; D is ambiguous. Trimming removed 4 bases at V and 9 bases at J, with 7 bases between. The germline CDR1 and CDR2 sequences are MGHRA and YSYEKL. The CDR3 extends over 12 amino acids. CDR3 DNA sequence: TGCGCCAGCAGCCTAGAAGCTTCACCCCTCCACTTT. Translation gives CASSLEASPLHF.

This rearrangement joins TRBV5-6 to TRBJ1-2, with TRBD1 as a possible D gene (6 bases). The CDR3 contains 14 residues. V lost 5 bases to trimming and J lost 4 bases, with 15 bases between them. Germline loops: CDR1 SGHDT, CDR2 YYEEEE. CDR3 sequence (DNA): TGTGCCAGCAGTCCGGACAGAAGACCCTATGGCTACACCTTC. Encoded protein: CASSPDRRPYGYTF.

CDR3 bases: TGTGCCAGCAGTGGTATCCATGTGAGCTACAATGAGCAGTTCTTC. It is translated as CASSGIHVSYNEQFF. This rearrangement joins TRBV6-1 to TRBJ2-1; D remains unclear. Trimming shortened V by 4 bases and J by 3 bases, and 13 bases separated the two germline ends. The germline gives CDR1 MNHNS, CDR2 SASEGT. The CDR3 contains 15 residues.

The CDR3 reads CASSEGAGSLNYGYTF. The CDR3 DNA is TGTGCCAGCAGTGAAGGGGCAGGCTCATTAAACTATGGCTACACCTTC. The gene calls are TRBV2 and TRBJ1-2; D not resolved. This CDR3 is 16 amino acids long. Between the trimmed V and J ends, which lost 1 base and 2 bases, there was a span of 14 bases. From germline, CDR1 is SNHLY and CDR2 FYNNEI.

The chain employs TRBV7-8 and TRBJ1-1, with a weak D call TRBD1 (5 bases). This CDR3 has 15 amino acids. Germline V CDR1 and CDR2: SGHVS, FQNEAQ. Trimming took off 5 bases at V and 4 bases at J, with 17 bases between the two ends. CDR3 amino acids: CASSRGGVGGTEAFF. The CDR3 nucleotides are TGTGCCAGCAGCCGAGGCGGGGTGGGGGGCACTGAAGCTTTCTTT. The variable domain in full, with the rest retrieved from reference TRBV7-8 and TRBJ1-1, is GAGVSQSPRYKVAKRGQDVALRCDPISGHVSLFWYQQALGQGPEFLTYFQNEAQLDKSGLPSDRFFAERPEGSVSTLKIQRTQQEDSAVYLCASSRGGVGGTEAFFGQGTRLTVV.

V is TRBV5-1 and J is TRBJ2-1, with 10 bases aligning to TRBD1. The trim removed 4 bases at V and 1 base at J, leaving 5 bases unmatched. The CDR3 has 16 residues. The germline CDR1 and CDR2 sequences are SGHRS and YFSETQ. CDR3: CASSLPGQGSYNEQFF. The CDR3 region has the DNA TGCGCCAGCAGCCTACCGGGACAGGGGTCCTACAATGAGCAGTTCTTC.

The count of this clone is one. The V and J genes are TRBV11-1 and TRBJ2-7; 13 bases align to TRBD2. CDR1 and CDR2 (germline): SGHAT, FQDESV (reference sequence). The V and J ends lost 3 bases and 4 bases, in that order; junction bases with no gene match: 9. The CDR3 is 17 amino acids. CDR3 DNA sequence: TGTGCCAGCAGCTTTGGACTAGCGGGGGTCCCAAGGTACGAGCAGTACTTC. Encoded protein: CASSFGLAGVPRYEQYF.

The chain carries TRBV2 and TRBJ1-3, with 9 bases that match TRBD1. The germline V gene has CDR1 SNHLY and CDR2 FYNNEI. The CDR3 consists of 16 residues. Unmatched junction bases numbered 8, after V lost 4 bases and J lost 4 bases. The CDR3 here is CASSGAQGAQGNTIYF. CDR3 nucleotide sequence: TGTGCCAGCAGTGGGGCACAGGGGGCGCAGGGAAACACCATATATTTT.

The V call is TRBV4-1, the J call TRBJ2-7, with D possibly TRBD2 on 5 matching bases. This CDR3 has 18 amino acids. V was shortened by 1 base and J by 2 bases, with 21 bases between the two germline ends. The V gene's germline CDR1 is MGHRA and CDR2 YSYEKL. CDR3: CASSQVGPSGFGAYEQYF. Here the CDR3 DNA reads TGCGCCAGCAGCCAAGTGGGTCCCTCGGGGTTTGGGGCCTACGAGCAGTACTTC.

The genes are TRBV5-1 and TRBJ2-3; D uncertain. The V gene's germline CDR1 is SGHRS and CDR2 YFSETQ. The CDR3 contains 14 residues. Trimming took off 4 bases at V and 2 bases at J, with 11 bases between the two ends. CDR3 coding DNA: TGCGCCAGCAGCCTGGATATGTTCACAGATACGCAGTATTTT. It is translated as CASSLDMFTDTQYF.

The V gene is TRBV9, the J gene TRBJ2-2; TRBD2 aligns across 10 bases. The germline V gene has CDR1 SGDLS and CDR2 YYNGEE. Trimming cost V 3 bases and J 4 bases; bases outside gene matches: 6. The CDR3 totals 16 residues. CDR3 bases: TGTGCCAGCAGCGGCATAGCGGGGGGCGTCACCGGGGAGCTGTTTTTT. It encodes CASSGIAGGVTGELFF.

The chain combines TRBV14 with TRBJ1-1; 7 positions agree with TRBD1. Germline values: CDR1 SGHDN, CDR2 FVKESK. The CDR3 totals 14 residues. V lost 6 bases and J lost 5; bases outside the gene matches: 9. The CDR3 region has the DNA TGTGCCAGCAGAGATGACAGGGAGCATACTGAAGCTTTCTTT. Translated, it gives CASRDDREHTEAFF.

The chain joins TRBV10-2 to TRBJ1-3; D may be TRBD1 (6 bases). V was cut by 8 bases and J by 6 bases, with 17 bases left in between. The CDR3 contains 14 residues. CDR1 and CDR2 from the germline V gene are WSHSY and SAAADI. The CDR3: CASASWTALNTIYF. CDR3 nucleotides: TGCGCCAGCGCGTCCTGGACAGCGTTAAACACCATATATTTT.

In this sample, this clone turned up a few times. The chain carries TRBV10-3 and TRBJ2-2; no reliable D call. Trimming stripped 10 bases from V and 1 base from J, with 19 bases between. The CDR3 loop spans 16 amino acids. Germline V gives CDR1 ENHRY, CDR2 SYGVKD. The CDR3 nucleotides read TGTGCCAGAACTCACAGAGAAAGGTTGAACACCGGGGAGCTGTTTTTT. This codes for CARTHRERLNTGELFF.